Following are 8 T cell receptor beta chains from one sample sequenced in a study of a mutant IDH1 vaccine in newly diagnosed glioma. Using immunoSEQ multiplex PCR, the repertoire was profiled, and TCRdb retains in-frame clones only, with some absent. The table has about 25,000 clones, 93% seen once. Time point reported: baseline, week 1 (first vaccination visit). Noted treatment: pre-vaccination baseline after standard-of-care therapy. The source material was PBMCs, sampled from a glioma patient treated with radiotherapy, temozolomide or both. Receptors originate from a middle-aged man with glioma.

The gene calls are TRBV5-1 and TRBJ1-4, with D tentatively TRBD1 (6 bases). V was cut by 2 bases and J by 8 bases, with 13 bases left in between. The CDR3 is 14 amino acids. From germline, CDR1 is SGHRS and CDR2 YFSETQ. Here the CDR3 DNA reads TGCGCCAGCAGCTTCGGCTCCGGGGGCGAAAAACTGTTTTTT. Its protein product is CASSFGSGGEKLFF.

This clone was seen just once. This rearrangement joins TRBV30 to TRBJ2-2; the D gene is possibly TRBD2 (6 bases). The ends were cut back, 2 bases at V and 7 bases at J, with 11 bases in the middle. CDR1 GTSNPN and CDR2 SVGIG come from the germline V gene (reference sequence). The CDR3 loop spans 13 amino acids. For the CDR3, the DNA is TGTGCCTGGAGTAGTGGGCGGGGCGGGGAGCTGTTTTTT. Encoded protein: CAWSSGRGGELFF.

This clone was picked up a small number of times. The genes are TRBV29-1 and TRBJ2-3; TRBD1 matches at 7 bases. The germline V gene encodes CDR1 SQVTM and CDR2 ANQGSEA. The CDR3 is 14 residues long. Trimming took 6 bases from V and 2 from J; bases not matched to a gene: 8. For the CDR3, the DNA is TGCAGCGTGCCGGGACAGCTACTCACAGATACGCAGTATTTT. This gives the protein CSVPGQLLTDTQYF.

This clone appeared a single time. V usage is TRBV5-4 and J usage is TRBJ2-7, with D possibly TRBD2 on 5 matching bases. The CDR3 consists of 13 residues. The V and J ends lost 3 bases and 3 bases respectively, with 10 bases between them. The germline V gene encodes CDR1 SGHNT and CDR2 YYREEE (reference sequence). CDR3 bases: TGTGCCAGCAGCTCGAGGGTTGACTACGAGCAGTACTTC. Translation: CASSSRVDYEQYF. Based on the CDR3 plus reference TRBV5-4 and TRBJ2-7, the full variable domain is ETGVTQSPTHLIKTRGQQVTLRCSSQSGHNTVSWYQQALGQGPQFIFQYYREEENGRGNFPPRFSGLQFPNYSSELNVNALELDDSALYLCASSSRVDYEQYFGPGTRLTVT.

The CDR3 coding sequence is TGTGCCAGCAGCTTAGTACAGGGGGTCTATGGCTACACCTTC. It codes for CASSLVQGVYGYTF. The chain couples TRBV7-9 to TRBJ1-2, with 8 nucleotides matching TRBD1. With 1 base clipped from V and 4 bases from J, the junction kept 2 bases outside the gene matches. CDR1 SEHNR and CDR2 FQNEAQ come from the germline V gene (reference sequence). This CDR3 has 14 amino acids.

The chain combines TRBV5-6 with TRBJ2-3; TRBD2 matches 7 bases. Germline V CDR1 and CDR2: SGHDT, YYEEEE. Trimming at V came to 0 bases and at J to 2 bases, leaving 3 bases not matched to a gene. CDR3 length: 15 residues. CDR3: CASSLAGGPTDTQYF. Written as DNA, the CDR3 is TGTGCCAGCAGCTTGGCGGGGGGACCCACAGATACGCAGTATTTT.

V and J are TRBV7-4 and TRBJ2-7, with 10 bases aligning to TRBD1. Losses at the gene ends were 1 base for V and 1 base for J; bases not matched to a gene: 4. The CDR3 length is 16 residues. Germline V gene data show CDR1 as SGHVT and CDR2 as SQSDAQ. For the CDR3, the DNA is TGTGCCAGCAGCTTAGGGGACAGGGGCAGATCCTACGAGCAGTACTTC. Amino acids: CASSLGDRGRSYEQYF.

The rearrangement uses TRBV28 and TRBJ2-7; D unclear. From germline, CDR1 is MDHEN and CDR2 SYDVKM. The CDR3 spans 15 residues. V gave up 1 base and J gave up 0 bases, with 10 bases separating them. The CDR3 protein is CASSLYSLSSYEQYF. For the CDR3, the DNA is TGTGCCAGCAGTTTATATTCCCTAAGCTCCTACGAGCAGTACTTC.